The 16 T cell receptor beta chains presented below share a single source sample, sequenced in a study of vaccination and CD4 T cells after COVID-19 (dated by TCRdb to 2022 to 2024). The treatment or condition label, as the study defines it: approximately 10-day PBMC culture with coronavirus spike peptide pools or control peptides (ViraFEST assay). Libraries were constructed by PCR. The run used an Illumina iSeq 100. TCR sequencing of DNA from cultured CD4+ T cells used the Oncomine TCR Beta short-read assay at the Johns Hopkins FTIC core. TCRdb reprocessed the public reads (quality trimming at Q25 with fastp, clone calling with MiXCR) and kept in-frame beta chains. Each CDR3 protein gets just one entry, which takes the most common genes and DNA from the rows behind it. The sample table records 15,000 to 18,000 distinct CDR3 sequences; around three fifths of these occur just once. About 12% of the sample comes from the top ten.

For these TCRs, the target antigens are not known. Input material: CD4+ T cells from blood, cultured in vitro. These receptors all stem from a human donor who had recovered from COVID-19.

This clonotype was observed a handful of times. The rearrangement uses TRBV5-1 and TRBJ1-1; the D is unclear. The length of the CDR3 is 13 residues. Germline V gene lookup returns CDR1 SGHRS and CDR2 YFSETQ. The ends were cut back, 0 bases at V and 5 bases at J, with 8 bases in the middle. Here the CDR3 reads CASSLERATEAFF. CDR3 nucleotide sequence: TGCGCCAGCAGCTTGGAGAGGGCGACTGAAGCTTTCTTT.

This clonotype was detected only a few times. V gene TRBV27 combines with J gene TRBJ2-7, with D tentatively TRBD2 (5 bases). CDR1 MNHEY and CDR2 SMNVEV come from the germline V gene (reference sequence). V was shortened by 0 bases and J by 7 bases, with 13 bases between the two germline ends. This CDR3 region has 14 residues. As DNA, the CDR3 is TGTGCCAGCAGTTTATCAGGCTTCGGGATTGAGCAGTACTTC. This sequence encodes CASSLSGFGIEQYF.

Written as DNA, the CDR3 is TGTGCCAGCAGCTTAGCAATGGGGGGGACGGAAAGGGAGACCCAGTACTTC. Its protein is CASSLAMGGTERETQYF. The chain has TRBV7-2 and TRBJ2-5; 7 bases align to TRBD2. V was pared by 0 bases and J by 5 bases, with 12 bases of the junction left unmatched. The CDR3 sequence is 17 residues long. Germline CDR1 reads SGHTA; CDR2 reads FQGNSA.

The chain couples TRBV7-6 to TRBJ1-6; a weak D match, TRBD1 (5 bases). The CDR3 length is 14 residues. V lost 0 bases and J lost 10, with 10 bases in between. Germline lookup yields CDR1 SGHVS and CDR2 FNYEAQ. CDR3: CASSLAGDGSPLHF. The CDR3, as DNA: TGTGCCAGCAGCTTAGCCGGGGACGGGTCACCCCTCCACTTT.

The chain's CDR3 is CASSLVGTEAFF. In DNA form, the CDR3 reads TGTGCCAGCAGTTTGGTGGGCACTGAAGCTTTCTTT. The rearrangement uses TRBV12-3 or TRBV12-4 and TRBJ1-1; D remains unclear. The CDR3 contains 12 residues. Trimming stripped 3 bases from V and 4 bases from J, with 6 bases between.

The chain has TRBV12-3 or TRBV12-4 and TRBJ2-1; D unclear. With 0 bases removed from V and 7 bases from J, the gap between germline ends came to 10 bases. CDR3 length equals 14 residues. CDR3 nucleotide sequence: TGTGCCAGCAGTTTAGCGCAGGTGGGGAATGAGCAGTTCTTC. Amino acid sequence: CASSLAQVGNEQFF.

The rearrangement links TRBV29-1 to TRBJ1-2, with 9 nucleotides matching TRBD1. The germline gives CDR1 SQVTM, CDR2 ANQGSEA. This CDR3 region has 14 residues. With 3 bases clipped from V and 7 bases from J, the junction kept 9 bases outside the gene matches. The CDR3 DNA is TGCAGCGTTGACTCCGGGACAGGGCTAGGTGGCTACACCTTC. It encodes CSVDSGTGLGGYTF.

V usage is TRBV6-2 or TRBV6-3 and J usage is TRBJ1-1; unclear D gene. This CDR3 contains 16 residues. CDR1 is MNHEY and CDR2 is SVGEGT in the germline V gene. V was clipped by 2 bases and J by 1 base, with 14 bases between them. The CDR3 DNA reads as TGTGCCAGCAGTTACGCGGACGGCCCCGGGAACACTGAAGCTTTCTTT. Protein sequence: CASSYADGPGNTEAFF.

The V call is TRBV4-1, the J call TRBJ1-1; 7 bases line up with TRBD1. Trimming removed 6 bases from V and 1 base from J; junction bases left unmatched: 11. Germline values: CDR1 MGHRA, CDR2 YSYEKL. This CDR3 region has 16 residues. In DNA, the CDR3 is TGCGCCAGCAGGGCTCAGGGGGAAGGAACGAACACTGAAGCTTTCTTT. Translating gives CASRAQGEGTNTEAFF.

V is TRBV7-2 and J is TRBJ1-5; possibly TRBD1 for D (5 bases). The germline V gene has CDR1 SGHTA and CDR2 FQGNSA. V was shortened by 4 bases and J by 5 bases, with 18 bases between the two germline ends. The CDR3 sequence is 16 residues long. CDR3 loop: CASSSMGRGADQPQHF. The CDR3 bases are TGTGCCAGCAGCTCCATGGGTCGGGGCGCCGATCAGCCCCAGCATTTT.

The V and J genes are TRBV27 and TRBJ1-6; unclear D gene. The V gene lost 0 bases and the J gene lost 6 bases, with 9 bases spanning the gap. The CDR3 has 15 residues. The germline V gene encodes CDR1 MNHEY and CDR2 SMNVEV (reference sequence). DNA for the CDR3: TGTGCCAGCAGTTTATCAGGGAGAGTTAATTCACCCCTCCACTTT. This gives the protein CASSLSGRVNSPLHF.

This clonotype was picked up a small number of times. The CDR3 loop reads CATSGPLTGESDGYTF. The CDR3 DNA reads as TGTGCCACCAGTGGCCCCCTGACAGGAGAGAGCGATGGCTACACCTTC. The genes are TRBV24-1 and TRBJ1-2; TRBD1 might be the D (6 bases). The CDR3 length is 16 residues. CDR1 is KGHDR, CDR2 SFDVKD, per germline. The V gene lost 5 bases and the J gene lost 6 bases, with 21 bases spanning the gap.

This clonotype has only a few counts. The rearrangement links TRBV7-2 to TRBJ1-5; D is perhaps TRBD1 (5 bases). CDR1 SGHTA and CDR2 FQGNSA come from the germline V gene. V was cut by 5 bases and J by 0 bases, with 14 bases left in between. This CDR3 has 16 amino acids. CDR3 amino acids: CASSPGAVYSNQPQHF. As DNA, the CDR3 is TGTGCCAGCAGCCCTGGGGCGGTATATAGCAATCAGCCCCAGCATTTT. The full variable domain, rest sourced from reference TRBV7-2 and TRBJ1-5, is GAGVSQSPSNKVTEKGKDVELRCDPISGHTALYWYRQSLGQGLEFLIYFQGNSAPDKSGLPSDRFSAERTGGSVSTLTIQRTQQEDSAVYLCASSPGAVYSNQPQHFGDGTRLSIL.

This clonotype turned up a few times. The genes are TRBV12-5 and TRBJ1-1; D unclear. Germline values: CDR1 LGHNT, CDR2 FRNRAP. Trimming cost V 2 bases and J 4 bases, with 11 bases left between them. The CDR3 covers 14 residues. This CDR3 reads CASGLTGVRTEAFF. For the CDR3, the DNA is TGTGCTAGTGGTTTGACGGGAGTACGCACTGAAGCTTTCTTT.

The chain couples TRBV2 to TRBJ2-7, with D maybe TRBD1 (6 bases). Trimming took 5 bases from V and 3 from J, leaving 17 bases between them. The CDR3 consists of 15 residues. Germline CDR1 is SNHLY and CDR2 is FYNNEI. CDR3 sequence (DNA): TGTGCCAGCAGTCAAGTTGGGGGCCAGTTCTACGAGCAGTACTTC. Residues: CASSQVGGQFYEQYF.

This clonotype was detected only a few times. V and J are TRBV19 and TRBJ1-6, with 8 positions matching TRBD1. From germline, CDR1 is LNHDA and CDR2 SQIVND (reference sequence). V lost 3 bases and J lost 9; bases outside the gene matches: 4. This CDR3 spans 14 amino acids. This CDR3 reads CASSIEQGVSPLHF. In nucleotides, the CDR3 is TGTGCCAGTAGTATCGAACAGGGGGTTTCACCCCTCCACTTT.